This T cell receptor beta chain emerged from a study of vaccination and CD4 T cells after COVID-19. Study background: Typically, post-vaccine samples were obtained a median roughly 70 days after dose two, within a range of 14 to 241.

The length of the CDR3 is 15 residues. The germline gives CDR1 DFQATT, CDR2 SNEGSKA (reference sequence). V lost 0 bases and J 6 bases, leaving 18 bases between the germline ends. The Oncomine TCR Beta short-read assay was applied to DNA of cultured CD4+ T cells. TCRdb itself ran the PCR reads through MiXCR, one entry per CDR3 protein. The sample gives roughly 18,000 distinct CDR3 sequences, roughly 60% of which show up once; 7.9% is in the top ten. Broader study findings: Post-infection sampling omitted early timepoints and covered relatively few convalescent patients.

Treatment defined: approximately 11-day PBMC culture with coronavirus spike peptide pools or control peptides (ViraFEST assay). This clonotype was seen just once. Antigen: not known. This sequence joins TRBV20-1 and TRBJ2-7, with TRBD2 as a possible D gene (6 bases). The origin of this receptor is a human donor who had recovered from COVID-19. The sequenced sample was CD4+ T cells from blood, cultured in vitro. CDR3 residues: CSARDWRARVGEQYF. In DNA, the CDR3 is TGCAGTGCTAGAGATTGGAGGGCCCGGGTAGGCGAGCAGTACTTC.